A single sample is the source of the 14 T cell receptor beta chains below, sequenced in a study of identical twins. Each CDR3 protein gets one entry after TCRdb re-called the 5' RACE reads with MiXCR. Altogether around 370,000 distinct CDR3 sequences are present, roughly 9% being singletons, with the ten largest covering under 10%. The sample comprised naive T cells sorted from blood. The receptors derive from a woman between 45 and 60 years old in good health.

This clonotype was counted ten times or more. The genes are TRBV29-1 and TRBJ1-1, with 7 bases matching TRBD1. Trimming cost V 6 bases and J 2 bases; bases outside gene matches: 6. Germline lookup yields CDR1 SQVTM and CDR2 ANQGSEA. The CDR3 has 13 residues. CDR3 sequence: CSVRGQPNTEAFF. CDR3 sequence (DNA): TGCAGCGTGAGGGGACAGCCCAACACTGAAGCTTTCTTT.

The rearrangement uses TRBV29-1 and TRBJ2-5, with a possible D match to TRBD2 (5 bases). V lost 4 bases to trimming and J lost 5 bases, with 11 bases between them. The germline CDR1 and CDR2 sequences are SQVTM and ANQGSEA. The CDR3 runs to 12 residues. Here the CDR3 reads CSVAGLGETQYF. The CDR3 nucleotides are TGCAGCGTTGCCGGACTCGGGGAGACCCAGTACTTC.

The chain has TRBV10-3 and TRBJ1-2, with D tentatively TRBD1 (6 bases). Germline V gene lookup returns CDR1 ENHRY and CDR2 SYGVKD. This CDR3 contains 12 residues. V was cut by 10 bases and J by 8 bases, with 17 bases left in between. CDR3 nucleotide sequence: TGTGCCACCCTGACCGGACAGAGCGGCTACACCTTC. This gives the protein CATLTGQSGYTF.

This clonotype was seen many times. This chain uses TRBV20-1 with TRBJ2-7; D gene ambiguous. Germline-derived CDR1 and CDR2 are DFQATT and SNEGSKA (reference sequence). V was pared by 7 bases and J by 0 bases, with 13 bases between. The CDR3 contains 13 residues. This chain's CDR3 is CSVPRSSSYEQYF. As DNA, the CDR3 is TGCAGTGTCCCCAGGTCCAGCTCCTACGAGCAGTACTTC.

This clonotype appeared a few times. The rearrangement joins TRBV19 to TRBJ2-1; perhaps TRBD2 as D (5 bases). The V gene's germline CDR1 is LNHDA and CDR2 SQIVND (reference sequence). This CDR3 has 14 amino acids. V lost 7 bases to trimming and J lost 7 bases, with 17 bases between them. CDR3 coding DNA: TGTGCCAGTAACCCAGCGGCCCTCAGTAATGAGCAGTTCTTC. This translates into CASNPAALSNEQFF.

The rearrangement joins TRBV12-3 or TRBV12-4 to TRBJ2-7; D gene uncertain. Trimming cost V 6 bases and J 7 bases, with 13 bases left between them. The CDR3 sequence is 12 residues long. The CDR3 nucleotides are TGTGCCAGCAGCTCATATACGCGGGAGCAGTACTTC. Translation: CASSSYTREQYF.

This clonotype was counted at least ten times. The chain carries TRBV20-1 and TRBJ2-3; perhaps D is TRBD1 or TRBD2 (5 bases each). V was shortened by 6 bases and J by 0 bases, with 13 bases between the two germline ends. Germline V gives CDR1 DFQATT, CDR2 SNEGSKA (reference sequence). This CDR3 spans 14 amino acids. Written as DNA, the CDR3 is TGCAGTGCCAGGGAGAGGGGAAGCACAGATACGCAGTATTTT. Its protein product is CSARERGSTDTQYF.

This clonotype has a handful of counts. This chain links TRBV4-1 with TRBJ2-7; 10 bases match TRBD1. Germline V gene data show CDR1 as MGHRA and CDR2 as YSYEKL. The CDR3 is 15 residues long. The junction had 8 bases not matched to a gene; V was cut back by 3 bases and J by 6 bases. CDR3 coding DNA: TGCGCCAGCAGCCACGTCTCGACAGGGGGCGGCGAGCAGTACTTC. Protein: CASSHVSTGGGEQYF.

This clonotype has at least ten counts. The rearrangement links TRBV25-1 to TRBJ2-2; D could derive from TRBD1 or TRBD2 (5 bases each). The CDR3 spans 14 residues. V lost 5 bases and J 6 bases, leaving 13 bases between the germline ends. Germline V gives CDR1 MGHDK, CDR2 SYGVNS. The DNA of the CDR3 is TGTGCCAGCAGTAAAACCGGGACCGCCGGGGAGCTGTTTTTT. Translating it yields CASSKTGTAGELFF.

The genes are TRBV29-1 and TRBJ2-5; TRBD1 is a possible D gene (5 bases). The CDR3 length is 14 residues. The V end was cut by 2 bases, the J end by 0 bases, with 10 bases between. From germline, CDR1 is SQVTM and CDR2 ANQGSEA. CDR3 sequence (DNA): TGCAGCGTTGAATACCAGGGAAACCAAGAGACCCAGTACTTC. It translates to CSVEYQGNQETQYF.

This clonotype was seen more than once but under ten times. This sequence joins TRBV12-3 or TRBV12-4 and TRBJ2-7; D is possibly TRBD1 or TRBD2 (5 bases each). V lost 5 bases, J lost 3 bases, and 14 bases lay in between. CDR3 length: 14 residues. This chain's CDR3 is CASSGRDGIYEQYF. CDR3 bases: TGTGCCAGCAGTGGCCGGGACGGCATCTACGAGCAGTACTTC.

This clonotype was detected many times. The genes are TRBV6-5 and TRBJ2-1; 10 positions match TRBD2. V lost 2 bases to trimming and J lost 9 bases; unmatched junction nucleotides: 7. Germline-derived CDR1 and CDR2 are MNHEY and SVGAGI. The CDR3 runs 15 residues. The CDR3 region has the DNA TGTGCCAGCAGTTACGGGCTAGCGGGAGAGGTTGAGCAGTTCTTC. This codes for CASSYGLAGEVEQFF.

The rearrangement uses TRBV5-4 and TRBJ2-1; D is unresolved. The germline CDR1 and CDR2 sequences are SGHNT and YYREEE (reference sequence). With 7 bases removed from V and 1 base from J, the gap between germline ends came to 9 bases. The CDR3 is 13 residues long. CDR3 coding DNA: TGTGCCAGCGCGCAGAGATCCTACAATGAGCAGTTCTTC. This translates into CASAQRSYNEQFF. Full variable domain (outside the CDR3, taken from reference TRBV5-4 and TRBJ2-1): ETGVTQSPTHLIKTRGQQVTLRCSSQSGHNTVSWYQQALGQGPQFIFQYYREEENGRGNFPPRFSGLQFPNYSSELNVNALELDDSALYLCASAQRSYNEQFFGPGTRLTVL.

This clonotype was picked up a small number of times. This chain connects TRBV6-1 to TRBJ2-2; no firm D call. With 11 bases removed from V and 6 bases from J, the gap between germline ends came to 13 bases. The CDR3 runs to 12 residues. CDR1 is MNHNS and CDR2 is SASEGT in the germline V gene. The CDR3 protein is CAGRGQSGELFF. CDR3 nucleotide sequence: TGTGCCGGCCGAGGTCAATCCGGGGAGCTGTTTTTT.